These 20 T cell receptor beta chains share one sample of origin, sequenced in a study of sequential checkpoint blockade in melanoma. TCRdb keeps only in-frame clones here, not all; method: immunoSEQ multiplex PCR. The sample contains about 18,000 clones, about 25% of which appear only once. Indicated treatment: randomized to nivolumab then ipilimumab (arm A) or the reverse (arm B). The source was tumor tissue (inferred from file names), collected from a patient given nivolumab and ipilimumab in sequence. These receptors were taken from a human donor with melanoma.

The rearrangement joins TRBV11-3 to TRBJ2-7; 12 bases match TRBD2. Losses at the gene ends were 3 bases for V and 2 bases for J; bases not matched to a gene: 8. The germline V gene encodes CDR1 SGHNT and CDR2 YENEEA. CDR3 length: 17 residues. This CDR3 is CASSLSRLAGVPYEQYF. CDR3 nucleotides: TGTGCCAGCAGCTTGTCAAGACTAGCGGGAGTCCCCTACGAGCAGTACTTC. Full variable domain (remainder filled in from reference TRBV11-3 and TRBJ2-7): EAGVVQSPRYKIIEKKQPVAFWCNPISGHNTLYWYLQNLGQGPELLIRYENEEAVDDSQLPKDRFSAERLKGVDSTLKIQPAELGDSAVYLCASSLSRLAGVPYEQYFGPGTRLTVT.

This clone was seen many times. The CDR3 loop is CASSLGIAQGTEAFF. The CDR3 nucleotides read TGTGCCAGCAGCCTTGGGATCGCCCAGGGCACTGAAGCTTTCTTT. V is TRBV11-3 and J is TRBJ1-1, with a tentative D call TRBD1 (5 bases). The CDR3 is 15 amino acids. V was clipped by 5 bases and J by 4 bases, with 17 bases between them. Germline loops: CDR1 SGHNT, CDR2 YENEEA.

This clone was recorded only once. This chain connects TRBV30 to TRBJ2-4; perhaps TRBD2 as D (7 bases). Germline CDR1 GTSNPN, CDR2 SVGIG (reference sequence). Trimming pared 4 bases from V and 1 base from J, leaving 14 bases between. The CDR3 loop spans 15 amino acids. Written as DNA, the CDR3 is TGTGCCTGGACTCTGGGGGGGCTCGCCAAAAACATTCAGTACTTC. It encodes CAWTLGGLAKNIQYF.

This clone has only a few counts. The rearrangement uses TRBV11-3 and TRBJ2-5; D is possibly TRBD1 (5 bases). V lost 3 bases, J lost 7 bases, and 15 bases lay in between. The germline V gene has CDR1 SGHNT and CDR2 YENEEA. CDR3 length: 14 amino acids. Here the CDR3 reads CASSLVGDLATQYF. For the CDR3, the DNA is TGTGCCAGCAGCTTGGTAGGGGATCTGGCGACCCAGTACTTC. Based on the CDR3 plus reference TRBV11-3 and TRBJ2-5, the full variable domain is EAGVVQSPRYKIIEKKQPVAFWCNPISGHNTLYWYLQNLGQGPELLIRYENEEAVDDSQLPKDRFSAERLKGVDSTLKIQPAELGDSAVYLCASSLVGDLATQYFGPGTRLLVL.

The chain carries TRBV6-8 and TRBJ1-6; D is unclear. The CDR3 is 13 residues long. Trimming left V 2 bases short and J 15 bases short, with 14 bases between. From germline, CDR1 is MNHGY and CDR2 SAAAGT. The CDR3 sequence is CASSYPGRLVLHF. CDR3 nucleotide sequence: TGTGCCAGCAGTTACCCCGGCCGGCTAGTCCTCCACTTT.

This clone turned up a few times. This rearrangement joins TRBV6-8 to TRBJ1-2; D is unresolved. The length of the CDR3 is 12 residues. The V gene lost 6 bases and the J gene lost 6 bases, with 11 bases spanning the gap. Per germline, CDR1 MNHGY and CDR2 SAAAGT. CDR3 in amino acids: CASRDQENGYTF. DNA for the CDR3: TGTGCCAGCAGGGATCAGGAAAATGGCTACACCTTC.

This clone appeared a few times. The chain joins TRBV19 to TRBJ1-4, with D tentatively TRBD1 (6 bases). This CDR3 has 13 amino acids. V lost 6 bases, J lost 7 bases, and 12 bases lay in between. Germline V gene sequence: CDR1 LNHDA, CDR2 SQIVND (reference sequence). Here the CDR3 reads CASRQGLGEKLFF. In DNA, the CDR3 is TGTGCCAGTAGACAGGGTTTGGGTGAAAAACTGTTTTTT.

This clone appeared a few times. The gene calls are TRBV6-8 and TRBJ2-7; TRBD1 agrees at 7 bases. Germline CDR1 and CDR2: MNHGY and SAAAGT. Losses at the gene ends were 4 bases for V and 3 bases for J; bases not matched to a gene: 6. CDR3 size: 14 residues. The CDR3: CASSSYGTDYEQYF. CDR3 nucleotide sequence: TGTGCCAGCAGTTCCTACGGGACAGACTACGAGCAGTACTTC.

V is TRBV10-3 and J is TRBJ2-5; possible D gene TRBD2, 5 bases. Germline loops: CDR1 ENHRY, CDR2 SYGVKD. This CDR3 is 15 amino acids long. V was cut by 2 bases and J by 1 base, with 11 bases left in between. CDR3 amino acids: CAISEGGRIQETQYF. The CDR3 bases are TGTGCCATCAGTGAGGGAGGACGGATCCAAGAGACCCAGTACTTC.

This clone turned up a few times. The chain recombines TRBV18 with TRBJ2-1; D not resolved. Trimming cost V 1 base and J 1 base, with 8 bases left between them. The CDR3 has 15 residues. Germline CDR1 KGHSH, CDR2 LQKENI. The CDR3 loop reads CASSPLSGSYNEQFF. In nucleotides, the CDR3 is TGTGCCAGCTCACCACTATCCGGTTCCTACAATGAGCAGTTCTTC.

This clone has just a few counts. The chain combines TRBV11-3 with TRBJ2-6, with TRBD2 identical over 7 bases. The CDR3 loop spans 19 amino acids. From germline, CDR1 is SGHNT and CDR2 YENEEA. V lost 2 bases to trimming and J lost 0 bases; unmatched junction nucleotides: 10. CDR3 nucleotide sequence: TGTGCCAGCAGCTTACGTCATGGACTAGAGGCCTCTGGGGCCAACGTCCTGACTTTC. Encoded protein: CASSLRHGLEASGANVLTF.

In its sample, this clone was seen once. This sequence joins TRBV19 and TRBJ2-7; perhaps TRBD2 as D (5 bases). Germline-derived CDR1 and CDR2 are LNHDA and SQIVND (reference sequence). With 2 bases removed from V and 6 bases from J, the gap between germline ends came to 11 bases. The CDR3 is 13 residues long. DNA for the CDR3: TGTGCCAGTAGTATATCTAGCTTCGGCGAGCAGTACTTC. Translated: CASSISSFGEQYF.

This clone has just one count. This chain links TRBV18 with TRBJ1-2; 7 bases match TRBD1. The junction had 13 bases not matched to a gene; V was cut back by 3 bases and J by 6 bases. The CDR3 covers 16 residues. From germline, CDR1 is KGHSH and CDR2 LQKENI. The DNA for the CDR3 is TGTGCCAGCTCACCCGGAATAATTCAGGGGGATCATGGCTACACCTTC. Amino acids: CASSPGIIQGDHGYTF.

This clone was recorded at least ten times. This chain connects TRBV11-3 to TRBJ1-1; tentative D call: TRBD1 (6 bases). The ends were cut back, 3 bases at V and 0 bases at J, with 14 bases in the middle. CDR1 and CDR2 from the germline V gene are SGHNT and YENEEA. This CDR3 region has 16 residues. CDR3 amino acids: CASSFDHDRLNTEAFF. The CDR3 DNA is TGTGCCAGCAGCTTTGATCACGACAGGTTGAACACTGAAGCTTTCTTT.

This chain's CDR3 is CSVDPLGLNTEAFF. CDR3 DNA: TGCAGCGTTGATCCATTGGGACTGAACACTGAAGCTTTCTTT. This sequence joins TRBV29-1 and TRBJ1-1; a possible D gene is TRBD1 (5 bases). Germline V lookup: CDR1 SQVTM, CDR2 ANQGSEA. The CDR3 extends over 14 amino acids. The germline V and J ends were trimmed by 3 bases and 0 bases, with 11 bases remaining between them.

This clone was observed a handful of times. V usage is TRBV28 and J usage is TRBJ2-5, with D unclear. Germline V gene lookup returns CDR1 MDHEN and CDR2 SYDVKM. The CDR3 loop spans 13 amino acids. Trimming took 3 bases from V and 2 from J, leaving 7 bases between them. In DNA, the CDR3 is TGTGCCAGCAGTTTCCCCCCACAAGAGACCCAGTACTTC. Translated, it gives CASSFPPQETQYF.

This clone turned up a few times. CDR3 region: CASRFTRRGGSPLHF. The CDR3, as DNA: TGTGCCAGCAGGTTTACCCGACGGGGCGGGTCACCCCTCCACTTT. This sequence joins TRBV9 and TRBJ1-6, with a weak D call TRBD1 (5 bases). The ends were cut back, 5 bases at V and 10 bases at J, with 19 bases in the middle. The CDR3 sequence is 15 residues long. The V gene's germline CDR1 is SGDLS and CDR2 YYNGEE.

This chain uses TRBV18 with TRBJ1-6; D is ambiguous. The CDR3 runs to 15 residues. V gave up 6 bases and J gave up 3 bases, with 12 bases separating them. Looked up from germline, CDR1 is KGHSH and CDR2 is LQKENI. The CDR3 spells CASSPERSYNSPLHF. DNA of the CDR3: TGTGCCAGCTCCCCCGAGAGGAGCTATAATTCACCCCTCCACTTT.

The chain combines TRBV19 with TRBJ1-6, with D unclear. Trimming shortened V by 7 bases and J by 9 bases, and 19 bases separated the two germline ends. The CDR3 has 15 amino acids. Germline V gene lookup returns CDR1 LNHDA and CDR2 SQIVND (reference sequence). The chain's CDR3 is CASTSSGLRFSPLHF. CDR3 coding DNA: TGTGCCAGTACATCTTCGGGTTTGAGGTTTTCACCCCTCCACTTT. Variable domain in full (rest from reference TRBV19 and TRBJ1-6): DGGITQSPKYLFRKEGQNVTLSCEQNLNHDAMYWYRQDPGQGLRLIYYSQIVNDFQKGDIAEGYSVSREKKESFPLTVTSAQKNPTAFYLCASTSSGLRFSPLHFGNGTRLTVT.

This clone was counted only a few times. The genes are TRBV11-3 and TRBJ2-7; 10 bases fit TRBD1. The CDR3 runs 14 residues. V was clipped by 3 bases and J by 3 bases; unmatched bases: 2. Germline V lookup: CDR1 SGHNT, CDR2 YENEEA. CDR3 region: CASSLTGGGYEQYF. CDR3 in DNA: TGTGCCAGCAGCTTGACAGGGGGCGGCTACGAGCAGTACTTC.